What follows describes a single T cell receptor (beta chain). Its antigen is unknown. The data belong to a study of cytotoxic CD8 clonotypes in ibrutinib-treated CLL. Study outcomes and limitations: Sustained-remission and progressing patients diverged in sampling times. Exceeding age-matched healthy donors, baseline clonality also tracked the counts of circulating CD8+ T cells.

Depth targeted 1 in 200,000 to 1 in 1 million T cells, averaging about 9.2x coverage per clonotype. Only in-frame clones appear in the TCRdb table, and some are missing; sequencing was by immunoSEQ multiplex PCR. The repertoire includes 300,000 to 350,000 clones, about 80% of them detected once, and 5% to 7% sits in the top ten. CDR3 length: 12 residues. Trimming pared 6 bases from V and 2 bases from J, leaving 8 bases between. Germline CDR1 is LNHDA and CDR2 is SQIVND (reference sequence). This clonotype was obtained from a human donor with chronic lymphocytic leukemia. This chain uses TRBV19 with TRBJ2-7; D gene unclear. The material was PBMCs, obtained before ibrutinib treatment. The CDR3 loop is CASSQSAYEQYF. The DNA of the CDR3 is TGTGCCAGTAGCCAGTCAGCCTACGAGCAGTACTTC.